One and the same sample provided the 10 T cell receptor beta chains below, sequenced in a study of blood T cell repertoires in COVID-19 (dated by TCRdb to about 2020). The library relied on the immunoSEQ multiplex PCR assay. The table comes from immuneACCESS by way of TCRdb, which keeps in-frame sequences with V and J called. Part of the clones is missing from these tables; in studies checked, under half for an unresolved V gene and the rest for unknown reasons. The sample table records 100,000 or so clones; 84% of these occur just once. In total, the top ten clones hold roughly 2% of the sample. Sequenced material: peripheral blood. The receptors derive from a man between 65 and 85 years old with active or convalescent COVID-19.

The gene calls are TRBV6-6 and TRBJ1-3, with D possibly matching TRBD1 (6 bases). This CDR3 is built from 14 residues. The germline V gene encodes CDR1 MNHNY and CDR2 SVGAGI (reference sequence). The germline V and J ends were trimmed by 2 bases and 7 bases, with 12 bases remaining between them. As DNA, the CDR3 is TGTGCCAGCAGTTACGGGGGGGCGCGGAACACCATATATTTT. It translates to CASSYGGARNTIYF.

This chain joins TRBV2 and TRBJ1-6; D call uncertain. The CDR3 runs to 12 residues. V lost 7 bases and J lost 7, with 8 bases in between. Germline V lookup: CDR1 SNHLY, CDR2 FYNNEI. CDR3 loop: CASTFVNSPLHF. The CDR3 DNA sequence: TGTGCCAGCACCTTCGTAAATTCACCCCTCCACTTT. Based on the CDR3 plus reference TRBV2 and TRBJ1-6, the full variable domain is EPEVTQTPSHQVTQMGQEVILRCVPISNHLYFYWYRQILGQKVEFLVSFYNNEISEKSEIFDDQFSVERPDGSNFTLKIRSTKLEDSAMYFCASTFVNSPLHFGNGTRLTVT.

This chain uses TRBV5-4 with TRBJ2-3, with D unresolved. Germline CDR1 is SGHNT and CDR2 is YYREEE (reference sequence). Trimming took 1 base from V and 0 from J, leaving 9 bases between them. The CDR3 has 15 residues. CDR3: CASSLQPTSTDTQYF. In DNA, the CDR3 is TGTGCCAGCAGCTTGCAGCCGACAAGCACAGATACGCAGTATTTT.

V and J are TRBV1 and TRBJ1-2; the D call of TRBD1 is as the table states it, not checked on the DNA. TRBV1 is classified as a pseudogene. This CDR3 has 15 amino acids. CDR3 DNA: TGCACCAGCGGCTCAACTGACAGGGATAACTATGGCTACACCTTC. Translated, it gives CTSGSTDRDNYGYTF.

In the case of this clone: The junction does not match germline at one end; this may be a read error. This chain uses TRBV5-4 with TRBJ2-5, with TRBD2 matching 12 bases. The CDR3 totals 14 residues. Germline values: CDR1 SGHNT, CDR2 YYREEE (reference sequence). The CDR3 sequence is CASSLQRLAGESHF. DNA for the CDR3: TGTGCCAGCAGCTTGCAGAGACTAGCGGGGGAAAGCCACTTC. Full variable domain (rest looked up from reference TRBV5-4 and TRBJ2-5): ETGVTQSPTHLIKTRGQQVTLRCSSQSGHNTVSWYQQALGQGPQFIFQYYREEENGRGNFPPRFSGLQFPNYSSELNVNALELDDSALYLCASSLQRLAGESHFGPGTRLLVL.

Details on this clone: The junction differs from germline at one of its ends, possibly a read error. The chain recombines TRBV28 with TRBJ1-2; D is uncertain. This CDR3 region has 11 residues. Per germline, CDR1 MDHEN and CDR2 SYDVKM. CDR3 residues: CASSATGAAGF. The CDR3 DNA reads TGTGCCAGCAGTGCCACCGGAGCGGCCGGATTC.

This chain uses TRBV4-3 with TRBJ1-3; the D is unclear. The germline V gene has CDR1 LGHNA and CDR2 YSLEER. The CDR3 contains 15 residues. V was clipped by 0 bases and J by 3 bases, with 9 bases between them. In DNA, the CDR3 is TGCGCCAGCAGCCAAGACGACGCAGGTGGAAACACCATATATTTT. Translating gives CASSQDDAGGNTIYF.

This chain's CDR3 is CASSRDRGITEAFF. The CDR3 nucleotides are TGTGCCAGCAGCCGGGACAGGGGGATAACTGAAGCTTTCTTT. V is TRBV2 and J is TRBJ1-1; 11 bases are shared with TRBD1. The CDR3 is 14 amino acids. From germline, CDR1 is SNHLY and CDR2 FYNNEI. J lost 5 bases, V lost 6 bases, and 5 bases had no gene match.

V usage is TRBV15 and J usage is TRBJ1-1; D perhaps matches TRBD1 (5 bases). The germline V and J ends were trimmed by 1 base and 3 bases, with 15 bases remaining between them. Germline CDR1 is LNHNV and CDR2 is YYDKDF (reference sequence). This CDR3 contains 16 residues. CDR3 sequence reads: CATSRGGRGGYTEAFF. The DNA for the CDR3 is TGTGCCACCAGCAGAGGGGGAAGGGGAGGGTACACTGAAGCTTTCTTT.

The chain combines TRBV6-5 with TRBJ1-5; D is undetermined. CDR1 is MNHEY, CDR2 SVGAGI, per germline. CDR3 length: 15 residues. The ends were cut back, 8 bases at V and 1 base at J, with 15 bases in the middle. CDR3 amino acids: CASSISGYSNQPQHF. CDR3 in DNA: TGTGCCAGCTCCATCTCGGGGTACAGCAATCAGCCCCAGCATTTT.